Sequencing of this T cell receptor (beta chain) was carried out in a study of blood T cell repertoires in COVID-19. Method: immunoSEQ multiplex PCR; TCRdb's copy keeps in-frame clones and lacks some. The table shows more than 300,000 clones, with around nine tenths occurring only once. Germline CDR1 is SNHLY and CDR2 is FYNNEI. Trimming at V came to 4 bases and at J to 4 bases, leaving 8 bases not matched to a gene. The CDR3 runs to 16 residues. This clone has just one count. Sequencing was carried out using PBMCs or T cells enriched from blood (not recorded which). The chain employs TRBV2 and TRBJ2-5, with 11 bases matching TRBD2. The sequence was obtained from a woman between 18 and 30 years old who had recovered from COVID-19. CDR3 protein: CASSGELAGGLETQYF. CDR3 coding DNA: TGTGCCAGCAGTGGGGAGCTAGCGGGGGGCTTAGAGACCCAGTACTTC.